The rows below give T cell receptor beta chains drawn from one sample of a study of neurological immune-mediated disorders. From the 5' RACE reads, TCRdb called clonotypes with MiXCR, one entry per CDR3 protein. The sample carries tens of thousands of distinct CDR3 sequences, around a tenth recorded once. Sequences were obtained from PBMCs. Receptors were obtained from a male donor with HTLV-1-associated myelopathy (HAM/TSP). Each CDR3 is given with its conserved first and last residue. A D gene is named only where the DNA matches it firmly. Not all rows give a size; the values are once, few, many and, for expanded clones, a class.

>many|TRBV5-1|TRBJ1-1|-
TGCGCCAGCAGCACCCAACCCCAGGTCGGGGGTACTGAAGCTTTCTTT
CASSTQPQVGGTEAFF
>many|TRBV6-2/TRBV6-3|TRBJ2-7|TRBD2
TGTGCCAGCAGTCACGAGGGACTAGGAAACTACGAGCAGTACTTC
CASSHEGLGNYEQYF
>many|TRBV2|TRBJ2-7|-
TGTGCCAGCGGAGACTACGAGCAGTACTTC
CASGDYEQYF
>-|TRBV12-2|TRBJ1-4|-
TGTGCAAGTCGCTTAGGGGGGAGGGATGAAAAACTGTTTTTT
CASRLGGRDEKLFF
>many|TRBV15|TRBJ2-1|-
TGTGCCACCAGCAGGGGCTACAATGAGCAGTTCTTC
CATSRGYNEQFF
>many|TRBV7-6|TRBJ2-7|-
TGTGCCAGCAGCGCCCGGCTGGGCAGCTACGAGCAGTACTTC
CASSARLGSYEQYF
>many|TRBV7-2|TRBJ2-3|-
TGTGCCAGCAGCTTAGCACGTAGCACAGATACGCAGTATTTT
CASSLARSTDTQYF
>many|TRBV20-1|TRBJ2-3|-
TGCAGTGCTAGAGATCAGGGCGGAGATACGCAGTATTTT
CSARDQGGDTQYF
>many|TRBV27|TRBJ2-3|TRBD2
TGTGCCAGCAGTTCACCCCAGCGGGGTTTCGCAGATACGCAGTATTTT
CASSSPQRGFADTQYF
>-|TRBV11-2|TRBJ2-7|-
TGTGCCAGCAGCTACGGAAACTACGAGCAGTACTTC
CASSYGNYEQYF
>many|TRBV25-1|TRBJ1-2|TRBD1
TGTGCCAGCCGGGACAGGGGGCTCAAGGACTATGGCTACACCTTC
CASRDRGLKDYGYTF